The 16 T cell receptor beta chains below were found in one sample sequenced in a study of blood T cell repertoires in COVID-19. Here immunoSEQ multiplex PCR was the method, and the copy in TCRdb shows in-frame clones only, minus some. Among 200,000 to 250,000 clones listed, 75% to 90% were seen once. The sample comprised peripheral blood. These receptors were collected from a woman between 40 and 55 years old with acute or convalescent COVID-19.

This chain uses TRBV7-2 with TRBJ2-5, with 12 positions matching TRBD2. The CDR3 has 14 residues. The germline V gene encodes CDR1 SGHTA and CDR2 FQGNSA. V was clipped by 11 bases and J by 6 bases; unmatched bases: 10. CDR3 in amino acids: CAGSSGGAIQTQYF. In nucleotides, the CDR3 is TGTGCCGGCTCTAGCGGGGGGGCCATTCAGACCCAGTACTTC. The full variable domain, with the rest looked up from reference TRBV7-2 and TRBJ2-5, is GAGVSQSPSNKVTEKGKDVELRCDPISGHTALYWYRQSLGQGLEFLIYFQGNSAPDKSGLPSDRFSAERTGGSVSTLTIQRTQQEDSAVYLCAGSSGGAIQTQYFGPGTRLLVL.

The chain uses TRBV7-9 and TRBJ1-1, with 9 bases fitting TRBD1. The CDR3 extends over 12 amino acids. V shed 4 bases and J 8 bases; nucleotides not matched to a gene: 2. Germline loops: CDR1 SEHNR, CDR2 FQNEAQ (reference sequence). The CDR3 protein is CASSWDREEAFF. The CDR3 region has the DNA TGTGCCAGCAGCTGGGACAGGGAGGAAGCTTTCTTT.

The rearrangement uses TRBV9 and TRBJ2-3, with D possibly being TRBD1 (6 bases). CDR1 is SGDLS and CDR2 is YYNGEE in the germline V gene. This CDR3 has 15 residues. Trimming removed 0 bases at V and 5 bases at J, with 13 bases between. This CDR3 is CASSVAGGGIDTQYF. The CDR3 nucleotides are TGTGCCAGCAGCGTAGCTGGGGGCGGAATAGATACGCAGTATTTT.

Only one count was recorded for this clone. The J gene is TRBJ1-2, the V gene TRBV7-3; 9 nucleotides match TRBD1. V shed 0 bases and J 0 bases; nucleotides not matched to a gene: 5. Germline V gene lookup returns CDR1 SGHTA and CDR2 FQGTGA. The CDR3 spans 17 residues. CDR3 nucleotides: TGTGCCAGCAGCTTAACGGGTGGGGACAGGGCTAACTATGGCTACACCTTC. Amino acids: CASSLTGGDRANYGYTF.

V and J are TRBV19 and TRBJ1-1; the D gene is possibly TRBD1 (5 bases). From germline, CDR1 is LNHDA and CDR2 SQIVND (reference sequence). The CDR3 runs 15 residues. V was shortened by 5 bases and J by 1 base, with 14 bases between the two germline ends. CDR3 protein: CASSSKGKANTEAFF. CDR3 DNA sequence: TGTGCCAGTAGTTCAAAGGGGAAAGCGAACACTGAAGCTTTCTTT.

This clone was seen once. This sequence joins TRBV28 and TRBJ2-7; perhaps TRBD2 as D (5 bases). The CDR3 sequence is 11 residues long. The germline V gene encodes CDR1 MDHEN and CDR2 SYDVKM. The germline V and J ends were trimmed by 3 bases and 7 bases, with 7 bases remaining between them. CDR3 sequence reads: CASSFSGEQYV. DNA of the CDR3: TGTGCCAGCAGTTTCAGCGGAGAGCAGTACGTC.

V and J are TRBV5-1 and TRBJ2-2; the match to TRBD1 covers 7 bases. V gave up 2 bases and J gave up 6 bases; unmatched junction bases: 1. Germline-derived CDR1 and CDR2 are SGHRS and YFSETQ. The CDR3 totals 13 residues. The CDR3 protein is CASSLGGSGELFF. CDR3 in DNA: TGCGCCAGCAGCTTAGGGGGCTCCGGGGAGCTGTTTTTT.

This chain joins TRBV6-5 and TRBJ1-2; perhaps TRBD1 as D (5 bases). Germline-derived CDR1 and CDR2 are MNHEY and SVGAGI. This CDR3 comprises 15 residues. Trimming removed 0 bases from V and 4 bases from J, with 12 bases in between. The CDR3 region is CASSYSKGDTYGYTF. CDR3 sequence (DNA): TGTGCCAGCAGTTACTCGAAAGGGGATACCTATGGCTACACCTTC.

J is TRBJ1-2 and V is TRBV5-1, with D possibly being TRBD1 (6 bases). Trimming removed 3 bases from V and 4 bases from J, with 13 bases in between. The CDR3 totals 14 residues. Germline CDR1 is SGHRS and CDR2 is YFSETQ. The CDR3 region is CASSSQGAGYGYTF. CDR3 sequence (DNA): TGCGCCAGCAGCTCACAGGGAGCCGGCTATGGCTACACCTTC.

The chain uses TRBV2 and TRBJ2-2; TRBD1 matches 10 bases. V trimming: 2 bases; J trimming: 1 base; junction bases outside the gene matches: 4. This CDR3 region has 17 residues. Germline V gene lookup returns CDR1 SNHLY and CDR2 FYNNEI. The DNA of the CDR3 is TGTGCCAGCAGTGAACCTTGGACAGGGGGGAACACCGGGGAGCTGTTTTTT. Encoded protein: CASSEPWTGGNTGELFF.

In its sample, this clone was seen once. The CDR3 nucleotides are TGCGCCAGCAGCTTACAGGGTGGGTCGAATGGCTACACCTTC. It specifies CASSLQGGSNGYTF. This chain connects TRBV5-1 to TRBJ1-2, with a tentative D call TRBD1 (6 bases). The CDR3 is 14 residues long. CDR1 is SGHRS and CDR2 is YFSETQ in the germline V gene. Trimming left V 2 bases short and J 6 bases short, with 14 bases between.

CDR3 in amino acids: CASNRLAGEEETQYF. In DNA form, the CDR3 reads TGTGCCAGCAATAGGCTAGCGGGGGAGGAAGAGACCCAGTACTTC. V and J are TRBV3-1 (or the pseudogene TRBV3-2) and TRBJ2-5; 10 positions agree with TRBD2. Germline trimming cut 7 bases from V and 3 bases from J; bases unmatched to any gene: 8. Per germline, CDR1 LGHDT and CDR2 YNNKEL (reference sequence). CDR3 size: 15 residues.

The V and J genes are TRBV29-1 and TRBJ1-2; D might be TRBD1 (5 bases). Germline V CDR1 and CDR2: SQVTM, ANQGSEA. V lost 2 bases, J lost 3 bases, and 19 bases lay in between. There are 16 residues in the CDR3. CDR3 region: CSVEKTFPRGDYGYTF. CDR3 bases: TGCAGCGTTGAAAAAACTTTTCCCCGGGGGGACTATGGCTACACCTTC. The variable domain in full, completed from reference TRBV29-1 and TRBJ1-2, reads SAVISQKPSRDICQRGTSLTIQCQVDSQVTMMFWYRQQPGQSLTLIATANQGSEATYESGFVIDKFPISRPNLTFSTLTVSNMSPEDSSIYLCSVEKTFPRGDYGYTFGSGTRLTVV.

The chain uses TRBV4-1 and TRBJ1-2; 7 positions agree with TRBD1. Germline CDR1 reads MGHRA; CDR2 reads YSYEKL. This CDR3 is built from 18 residues. Unmatched junction bases numbered 15, after V lost 3 bases and J lost 2 bases. The DNA of the CDR3 is TGCGCCAGCAGCCATGGGACGGAGAGACAGGGCTTGAACTATGGCTACACCTTC. Translating it yields CASSHGTERQGLNYGYTF.

The chain couples TRBV27 to TRBJ2-3; a possible D gene is TRBD2 (7 bases). Trimming left V 8 bases short and J 8 bases short, with 20 bases between. CDR1 is MNHEY and CDR2 is SMNVEV in the germline V gene (reference sequence). The CDR3 length is 14 residues. The CDR3 sequence is CASLGSGGDGTQYF. DNA for the CDR3: TGTGCCAGCCTGGGGTCGGGGGGCGACGGTACGCAGTATTTT.

This clone was counted a few times. The chain carries TRBV5-5 and TRBJ2-7; no firm D call. V was shortened by 4 bases and J by 0 bases, with 11 bases between the two germline ends. This CDR3 comprises 14 residues. From germline, CDR1 is SGHKS and CDR2 YYEKEE (reference sequence). DNA of the CDR3: TGTGCCAGCAGCCCCAGGCTGAGCTCCTACGAGCAGTACGTC. It yields the protein CASSPRLSSYEQYV.